Presented here are 2 T cell receptor beta chains from one specimen sequenced in a study of glioma-infiltrating T cells after dendritic cell vaccination. Measured with immunoSEQ multiplex PCR; TCRdb has only the in-frame clones, and not every one. Among 80,000 to 100,000 clones listed, 75% to 85% were seen once. The input for sequencing was blood, taken before dendritic cell vaccination. The receptors come from a human donor with glioblastoma.

The chain uses TRBV5-6 and TRBJ1-2, with 7 bases matching TRBD1. This CDR3 spans 15 amino acids. Per the germline V gene, CDR1 is SGHDT and CDR2 is YYEEEE. With 4 bases clipped from V and 4 bases from J, the junction kept 10 bases outside the gene matches. CDR3 DNA sequence: TGTGCCAGCAGCAAGGGACAGCCCGTATCCTATGGCTACACCTTC. Protein: CASSKGQPVSYGYTF.

This clone showed up many times. This chain uses TRBV10-3 with TRBJ1-5; 11 bases agree with TRBD1. The CDR3 is made up of 14 amino acids. Germline-derived CDR1 and CDR2 are ENHRY and SYGVKD. J was trimmed by 6 bases and V by 5 bases; bases with no gene match: 3. CDR3 region: CAISWTGGSQPQHF. The CDR3 nucleotides read TGTGCCATCAGTTGGACAGGGGGCTCTCAGCCCCAGCATTTT.